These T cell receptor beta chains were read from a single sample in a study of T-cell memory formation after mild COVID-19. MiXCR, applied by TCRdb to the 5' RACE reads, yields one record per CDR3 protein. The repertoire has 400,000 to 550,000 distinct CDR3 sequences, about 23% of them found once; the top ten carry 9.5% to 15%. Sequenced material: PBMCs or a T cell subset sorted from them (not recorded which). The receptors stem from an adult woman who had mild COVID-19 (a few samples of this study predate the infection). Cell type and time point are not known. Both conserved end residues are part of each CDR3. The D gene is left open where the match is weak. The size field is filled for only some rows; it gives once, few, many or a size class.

CDR3: CASSAQGGSNQPQHF
DNA: TGCGCCAGCAGCGCACAGGGAGGAAGCAATCAGCCCCAGCATTTT
V: TRBV5-1
J: TRBJ1-5
D: .
size: .

CDR3: CASSDRGLRELGYTF
DNA: TGCGCCAGCAGCGATCGGGGACTAAGGGAGTTGGGCTACACCTTC
V: TRBV4-1
J: TRBJ1-2
D: .
size: .

CDR3: CASSSKRGAYNEQFF
DNA: TGTGCCAGCAGCTCGAAGCGGGGGGCCTACAATGAGCAGTTCTTC
V: TRBV11-3
J: TRBJ2-1
D: TRBD2
size: .

CDR3: CASSLASGGGPLDTQYF
DNA: TGTGCCAGCAGCTTAGCGTCCGGGGGGGGCCCCCTGGATACGCAGTATTTT
V: TRBV7-8
J: TRBJ2-3
D: TRBD2
size: few

CDR3: CASSWTQSYNEQFF
DNA: TGTGCCAGCAGCTGGACGCAGTCCTACAATGAGCAGTTCTTC
V: TRBV7-2
J: TRBJ2-1
D: .
size: .

CDR3: CASSPRYGYTF
DNA: TGTGCCAGCAGCCCAAGATATGGCTACACCTTC
V: TRBV6-6
J: TRBJ1-2
D: .
size: .

CDR3: CASSLAATSGVYEQYF
DNA: TGTGCCAGCAGTTTAGCGGCAACTAGCGGGGTATACGAGCAGTACTTC
V: TRBV12-3/TRBV12-4
J: TRBJ2-7
D: TRBD2
size: .

CDR3: CSAPRGETQYF
DNA: TGCAGTGCCCCCAGGGGAGAGACGCAGTATTTT
V: TRBV20-1
J: TRBJ2-3
D: .
size: .

CDR3: CAIPPGQRGTEAFF
DNA: TGTGCCATCCCGCCGGGACAGAGGGGGACTGAAGCTTTCTTT
V: TRBV2
J: TRBJ1-1
D: TRBD1
size: .

CDR3: CASSLGTVNIQYF
DNA: TGTGCCAGCAGCTTGGGGACAGTAAACATTCAGTACTTC
V: TRBV5-6
J: TRBJ2-4
D: .
size: few

CDR3: CASRPRLSGSNNEQFF
DNA: TGTGCCAGCAGGCCGAGACTAAGCGGGAGTAACAATGAGCAGTTCTTC
V: TRBV7-9
J: TRBJ2-1
D: TRBD2
size: .

CDR3: CASSAAGLLNTGELFF
DNA: TGTGCCAGCAGCGCCGCGGGACTTTTGAACACCGGGGAGCTGTTTTTT
V: TRBV7-8
J: TRBJ2-2
D: .
size: .

CDR3: CSARAEAGANEQFF
DNA: TGCAGTGCTAGAGCGGAGGCAGGGGCCAATGAGCAGTTCTTC
V: TRBV20-1
J: TRBJ2-1
D: .
size: few